This TCR beta chain was captured in a study of PD-L1 blockade in urothelial cancer. Synthetic TCR analog templates were spiked into all PCRs individually. The data were produced by immunoSEQ multiplex PCR, yet TCRdb's version contains in-frame clones alone and is incomplete. The sample includes roughly 95,000 clones, around nine tenths seen only once; the top ten take 2%. The CDR3 contains 17 residues. The V segment lost 0 bases and the J segment 1 base; nucleotides outside the gene matches: 5. CDR1 is SGHTS and CDR2 is YDEGEE in the germline V gene. Time point indicated: pretreatment peripheral blood. Patients in the study were battling locally advanced or metastatic urothelial carcinoma.

This receptor was taken from a man aged 60 to 69 with urothelial cancer. The sample was PBMCs, taken around atezolizumab (anti-PD-L1) treatment. This chain joins TRBV5-8 and TRBJ1-5; 9 bases fit TRBD1. CDR3 sequence (DNA): TGTGCCAGCAGCTTGGGGACAGGGGTCCCCAGCAATCAGCCCCAGCATTTT. It encodes CASSLGTGVPSNQPQHF.